The next 26 T cell receptor beta chains were all read from a single sample in a study of shared clonotypes between healthy human individuals. CD8 cells regarded as naive lacked CD45RO, were positively chosen for CCR7, and omitted terminally differentiated effector memory CD45RA+ cells. The method was immunoSEQ multiplex PCR; TCRdb's version includes in-frame clones alone and lacks a portion of them. Of roughly 2,000,000 clones in the sample, roughly 93% were seen once. Sequencing was performed on naive CD8+ T cells from PBMCs. The receptors were gathered from a man between 18 and 29 years old in good health. Some clones in this sample may be carry-over from other donors' samples.

V is TRBV7-9 and J is TRBJ2-7; D unresolved. This CDR3 has 12 residues. The germline V gene encodes CDR1 SEHNR and CDR2 FQNEAQ (reference sequence). With 4 bases removed from V and 4 bases from J, the gap between germline ends came to 8 bases. This CDR3 is CASSYSTYEQYF. In DNA, the CDR3 is TGTGCCAGCAGCTACTCGACTTACGAGCAGTACTTC.

The chain employs TRBV2 and TRBJ2-6; D unresolved. Germline loops: CDR1 SNHLY, CDR2 FYNNEI. The CDR3 contains 15 residues. Trimming shortened V by 0 bases and J by 10 bases, and 13 bases separated the two germline ends. This chain's CDR3 is CASSEARQRLNVLTF. For the CDR3, the DNA is TGTGCCAGCAGTGAAGCCCGGCAAAGGCTAAACGTCCTGACTTTC.

The genes are TRBV7-8 and TRBJ1-1; D ambiguous. The CDR3 is 13 residues long. V was cut by 5 bases and J by 5 bases, with 12 bases left in between. The germline V gene encodes CDR1 SGHVS and CDR2 FQNEAQ. CDR3 loop: CASSPPLATEAFF. The CDR3, as DNA: TGTGCCAGCAGCCCCCCTTTAGCGACTGAAGCTTTCTTT.

The chain links TRBV27 to TRBJ2-7; unclear D gene. Germline V gene lookup returns CDR1 MNHEY and CDR2 SMNVEV (reference sequence). This CDR3 is 15 amino acids long. V shed 2 bases and J shed 4 bases, with 15 bases lying between them. The CDR3 bases are TGTGCCAGCAGTTTAAGGGCAGCCAAAATGTACGAGCAGTACTTC. Amino acids: CASSLRAAKMYEQYF.

The chain couples TRBV11-2 to TRBJ2-2; perhaps TRBD2 as D (6 bases). Germline CDR1 and CDR2: SGHAT and FQNNGV. The V and J ends lost 2 bases and 7 bases respectively, with 14 bases between them. The CDR3 length is 15 residues. CDR3 in amino acids: CASSLWTTHSGELFF. CDR3 DNA: TGTGCCAGCAGCTTATGGACTACCCACAGCGGGGAGCTGTTTTTT.

The J gene is TRBJ2-7, the V gene TRBV7-9, with D possibly matching TRBD2 (5 bases). The V end was cut by 5 bases, the J end by 5 bases, with 16 bases between. This CDR3 region has 14 residues. CDR1 is SEHNR, CDR2 FQNEAQ, per germline (reference sequence). CDR3: CASSHPEGMDEQYF. The CDR3 nucleotides are TGTGCCAGCAGCCACCCCGAGGGCATGGACGAGCAGTACTTC.

J is TRBJ2-1 and V is TRBV19, with D tentatively TRBD1 (6 bases). V gave up 1 base and J gave up 6 bases, with 19 bases separating them. This CDR3 is built from 17 residues. Germline loops: CDR1 LNHDA, CDR2 SQIVND (reference sequence). The chain's CDR3 is CASSIVGGRGLFNEQFF. CDR3 coding DNA: TGTGCCAGTAGTATAGTGGGTGGCAGGGGCCTATTCAATGAGCAGTTCTTC.

The rearrangement joins TRBV7-6 to TRBJ2-2, with 13 bases matching TRBD2. The ends lost 5 bases at V and 2 bases at J; junction bases unmatched: 5. The CDR3 runs to 17 residues. Germline assignment: CDR1 SGHVS and CDR2 FNYEAQ. As DNA, the CDR3 is TGTGCCAGCAGCCCGACTAGCGGGAGGTCTAACACCGGGGAGCTGTTTTTT. As protein: CASSPTSGRSNTGELFF.

The chain is built from TRBV29-1 and TRBJ2-6; a possible D gene is TRBD2 (6 bases). This CDR3 is built from 14 residues. Trimming cost V 6 bases and J 3 bases, with 12 bases left between them. Germline V CDR1 and CDR2: SQVTM, ANQGSEA. CDR3 nucleotides: TGCAGCGTCGGCGGGGTCGGTGGGGCCAACGTCCTGACTTTC. Protein sequence: CSVGGVGGANVLTF.

The chain uses TRBV29-1 and TRBJ2-1; 8 bases are shared with TRBD1. Germline V CDR1 and CDR2: SQVTM, ANQGSEA. V shed 5 bases, J shed 4 bases, and the junction held 13 bases outside the gene matches. There are 16 residues in the CDR3. CDR3: CSVPSGGGGAYNEQFF. Written as DNA, the CDR3 is TGCAGCGTTCCATCAGGGGGCGGAGGGGCGTACAATGAGCAGTTCTTC.

This rearrangement joins TRBV28 to TRBJ1-5, with 8 bases aligning to TRBD1. The CDR3 contains 14 residues. The J segment lost 5 bases and the V segment lost 6 bases, leaving 6 bases of the junction unmatched. Looked up from germline, CDR1 is MDHEN and CDR2 is SYDVKM. The CDR3 DNA is TGTGCCAGCAGCCCCAGGGGGCCGGATCAGCCCCAGCATTTT. This sequence encodes CASSPRGPDQPQHF.

The rearrangement joins TRBV7-2 to TRBJ1-1; D is possibly TRBD1 (5 bases). Trimming removed 1 base at V and 7 bases at J, with 16 bases between. CDR3 length: 15 amino acids. Germline V gene data show CDR1 as SGHTA and CDR2 as FQGNSA. CDR3 DNA sequence: TGTGCCAGCAGCTTAGATCCCGGGAGGAGGGGTGAAGCTTTCTTT. Its protein is CASSLDPGRRGEAFF.

This rearrangement joins TRBV4-1 to TRBJ2-1, with a weak D call TRBD2 (5 bases). Deletions cut 4 bases from V and 5 bases from J, with 12 bases between. The germline gives CDR1 MGHRA, CDR2 YSYEKL. The CDR3 extends over 14 amino acids. The CDR3 protein is CASSPLNSDNEQFF. As DNA, the CDR3 is TGCGCCAGCAGCCCCCTGAATAGCGACAATGAGCAGTTCTTC.

This clone showed up just once. This chain links TRBV7-9 with TRBJ2-2, with D uncertain. The CDR3 spans 13 residues. The germline V and J ends were trimmed by 5 bases and 5 bases, with 9 bases remaining between them. Germline-derived CDR1 and CDR2 are SEHNR and FQNEAQ (reference sequence). Here the CDR3 reads CASSPVTTGELFF. The CDR3, as DNA: TGTGCCAGCAGCCCCGTAACGACCGGGGAGCTGTTTTTT. The full variable domain, completed using reference TRBV7-9 and TRBJ2-2, is DTGVSQNPRHKITKRGQNVTFRCDPISEHNRLYWYRQTLGQGPEFLTYFQNEAQLEKSRLLSDRFSAERPKGSFSTLEIQRTEQGDSAMYLCASSPVTTGELFFGEGSRLTVL.

On this clone: The sample has other DNA sequences that encode this CDR3 too. V gene TRBV29-1 combines with J gene TRBJ2-3; 10 bases map to TRBD2. Germline assignment: CDR1 SQVTM and CDR2 ANQGSEA. Trimming removed 6 bases from V and 0 bases from J; junction bases left unmatched: 6. The CDR3 has 15 residues. The CDR3 region is CSVERTSGSTDTQYF. The CDR3 DNA is TGCAGCGTCGAGAGGACTAGCGGAAGCACAGATACGCAGTATTTT.

The chain links TRBV7-9 to TRBJ2-2; D perhaps matches TRBD1 (6 bases). Germline V CDR1 and CDR2: SEHNR, FQNEAQ (reference sequence). The CDR3 totals 15 residues. Trimming took 1 base from V and 6 from J, leaving 12 bases between them. The CDR3 sequence: CASSLETGIPGELFF. In DNA form, the CDR3 reads TGTGCCAGCAGCTTAGAAACAGGGATACCCGGGGAGCTGTTTTTT.

To note about this clone: The junction departs from the called germline gene at one end, perhaps through a read error. The chain combines TRBV13 with TRBJ1-2; TRBD1 might be the D (5 bases). The CDR3 sequence is 13 residues long. CDR1 and CDR2 from the germline V gene are PRHDT and FYEKMQ (reference sequence). CDR3 residues: CASTLGRGRGYTF. The CDR3, as DNA: TGTGCCAGCACCTTAGGTCGGGGCCGTGGCTACACCTTC.

This chain joins TRBV4-1 and TRBJ2-1; D call uncertain. The germline gives CDR1 MGHRA, CDR2 YSYEKL. This CDR3 contains 15 residues. The V and J ends lost 1 base and 0 bases respectively, with 7 bases between them. Here the CDR3 reads CASSQVYGSYNEQFF. In DNA, the CDR3 is TGCGCCAGCAGCCAAGTCTATGGCTCCTACAATGAGCAGTTCTTC.

This clone was counted once. The chain has TRBV7-9 and TRBJ2-1; unclear D gene. Germline CDR1 is SEHNR and CDR2 is FQNEAQ (reference sequence). Trimming left V 1 base short and J 15 bases short, with 10 bases between. CDR3 size: 11 residues. The CDR3 bases are TGTGCCAGCAGCTTAGGACCAGCCTGGTTCTTC. It codes for CASSLGPAWFF.

The chain carries TRBV27 and TRBJ2-7, with TRBD2 matching over 9 bases. The CDR3 covers 15 residues. CDR1 is MNHEY and CDR2 is SMNVEV in the germline V gene (reference sequence). The J segment lost 4 bases and the V segment lost 6 bases, leaving 10 bases of the junction unmatched. CDR3 protein: CASSLAGAGGYEQYF. CDR3 DNA: TGTGCCAGCAGCCTAGCAGGAGCGGGAGGTTACGAGCAGTACTTC.

The chain has TRBV27 and TRBJ2-2, with 9 nucleotides matching TRBD2. The CDR3 is 17 residues long. The V segment lost 2 bases and the J segment 2 bases; nucleotides outside the gene matches: 6. Germline-derived CDR1 and CDR2 are MNHEY and SMNVEV (reference sequence). CDR3 in DNA: TGTGCCAGCAGTTTAGGGCTAGCGGGAATCAACACCGGGGAGCTGTTTTTT. The encoded protein is CASSLGLAGINTGELFF.

This chain links TRBV30 with TRBJ1-3, with unresolved D. V was cut by 4 bases and J by 2 bases, with 15 bases left in between. The germline gives CDR1 GTSNPN, CDR2 SVGIG (reference sequence). The CDR3 spans 15 residues. The CDR3: CAWTGLLSPGNTIYF. The CDR3 bases are TGTGCCTGGACGGGGTTGCTGAGTCCTGGAAACACCATATATTTT.

This clone occurred a few times. The chain links TRBV7-9 to TRBJ2-3; 7 positions match TRBD1. Germline CDR1 SEHNR, CDR2 FQNEAQ (reference sequence). This CDR3 has 19 residues. The V and J ends lost 1 base and 2 bases, in that order; junction bases with no gene match: 15. The CDR3 spells CASSLGFNTRDSDTDTQYF. Here the CDR3 DNA reads TGTGCCAGCAGCTTAGGGTTTAATACACGGGACAGCGACACAGATACGCAGTATTTT.

The V call is TRBV15, the J call TRBJ1-2; the D is unclear. The V gene's germline CDR1 is LNHNV and CDR2 YYDKDF (reference sequence). The ends were cut back, 0 bases at V and 3 bases at J, with 11 bases in the middle. The CDR3 extends over 15 amino acids. In nucleotides, the CDR3 is TGTGCCACCAGCAGAGATCTGAGGGAGCACTATGGCTACACCTTC. Amino acids: CATSRDLREHYGYTF.

The chain is built from TRBV27 and TRBJ2-7, with D unclear. Trimming took off 6 bases at V and 4 bases at J, with 19 bases between the two ends. The CDR3 is made up of 15 amino acids. Germline lookup yields CDR1 MNHEY and CDR2 SMNVEV (reference sequence). The CDR3 sequence is CASSPLPAIWYEQYF. In DNA form, the CDR3 reads TGTGCCAGCAGCCCCCTCCCAGCGATTTGGTACGAGCAGTACTTC.

The rearrangement uses TRBV5-4 and TRBJ2-7, with a tentative D call TRBD2 (7 bases). This CDR3 region has 15 residues. V was pared by 3 bases and J by 6 bases, with 19 bases between. Germline lookup yields CDR1 SGHNT and CDR2 YYREEE (reference sequence). CDR3 amino acids: CASSWGRGSRGEQYF. The CDR3 DNA follows: TGTGCCAGCAGCTGGGGGCGGGGGAGTAGGGGCGAGCAGTACTTC.